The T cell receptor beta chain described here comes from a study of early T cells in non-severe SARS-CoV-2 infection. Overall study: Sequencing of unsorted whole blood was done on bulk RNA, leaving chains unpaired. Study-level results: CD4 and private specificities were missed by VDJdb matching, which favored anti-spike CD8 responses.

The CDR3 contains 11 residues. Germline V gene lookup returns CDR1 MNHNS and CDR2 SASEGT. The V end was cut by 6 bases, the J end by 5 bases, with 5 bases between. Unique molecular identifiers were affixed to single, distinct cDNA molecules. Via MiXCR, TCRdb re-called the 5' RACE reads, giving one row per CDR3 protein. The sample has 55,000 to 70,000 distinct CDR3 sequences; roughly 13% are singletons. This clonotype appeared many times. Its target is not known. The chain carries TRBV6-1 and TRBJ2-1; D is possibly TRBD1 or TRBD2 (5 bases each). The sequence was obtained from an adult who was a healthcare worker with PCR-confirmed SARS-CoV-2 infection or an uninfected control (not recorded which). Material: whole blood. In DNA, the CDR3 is TGTGCCAGCAGGGGGGACAATGAGCAGTTCTTC. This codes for CASRGDNEQFF.